This entry lists 6 T cell receptor beta chains sequenced from one sample in a study of blood T cells in healthy people across ages. Primed by a sample-barcoded 5' primer and a J-beta primer mix, a second PCR proceeded for roughly 6 to 12 cycles. TCRdb re-called the 5' RACE reads with MiXCR, one entry per CDR3 protein. This sample has fewer than 800,000 distinct CDR3 sequences, with 32% found just once. The material sequenced was blood. The receptors stem from a woman older than 75 in good health.

This chain uses TRBV4-1 with TRBJ2-7; D is possibly TRBD1 or TRBD2 (6 bases each). The CDR3 runs 15 residues. Germline V CDR1 and CDR2: MGHRA, YSYEKL. Trimming shortened V by 0 bases and J by 2 bases, and 11 bases separated the two germline ends. Written as DNA, the CDR3 is TGCGCCAGCAGCCAAGATGGAGGGGGGACCTACGAGCAGTACTTC. Protein product: CASSQDGGGTYEQYF.

This clonotype has a count of ten or more. Here the CDR3 reads CASSLVRGGQETQYF. Here the CDR3 DNA reads TGTGCCAGCAGCTTAGTAAGAGGGGGCCAAGAGACCCAGTACTTC. The V and J genes are TRBV7-9 and TRBJ2-5; possible D gene TRBD1, 6 bases. This CDR3 has 15 residues. The V gene lost 1 base and the J gene lost 1 base, with 10 bases spanning the gap. Germline V gives CDR1 SEHNR, CDR2 FQNEAQ (reference sequence).

A few counts support this clonotype. V is TRBV7-2 and J is TRBJ2-2, with TRBD1 identical over 7 bases. There are 15 residues in the CDR3. V lost 0 bases to trimming and J lost 5 bases; unmatched junction nucleotides: 3. CDR1 is SGHTA, CDR2 FQGNSA, per germline. The CDR3 reads CASSLAGQTTGELFF. The CDR3 DNA sequence: TGTGCCAGCAGCTTAGCGGGACAGACAACCGGGGAGCTGTTTTTT.

This clonotype came up a few times. A single base separates this from a much larger clone, so it may be a read error. The chain couples TRBV29-1 to TRBJ2-7; no reliable D call. V shed 6 bases and J shed 2 bases, with 8 bases lying between them. The germline CDR1 and CDR2 sequences are SQVTM and ANQGSEA. The CDR3 is 11 amino acids. CDR3 loop: CSVSTAYEQYF. CDR3 DNA sequence: TGCAGCGTCAGTACAGCCTACGAGCAGTACTTC.

Turning to this clonotype: One end of the junction does not line up with germline, which may come from a read error. V and J are TRBV4-2 and TRBJ2-1; no reliable D call. CDR1 and CDR2 (germline): LGHNA, YNFKEQ. The CDR3 runs 15 residues. CDR3 loop: CTSSQDIGVQTAQFF. CDR3 DNA: TGTACCAGCAGCCAAGATATCGGTGTCCAGACTGCGCAGTTCTTC.

About this clonotype: A much larger clone differs by one base, so this may be a read error. This rearrangement joins TRBV5-4 to TRBJ1-1; possible D gene TRBD1, 5 bases. This CDR3 is 14 amino acids long. The germline V and J ends were trimmed by 1 base and 6 bases, with 13 bases remaining between them. Germline CDR1 reads SGHNT; CDR2 reads YYREEE (reference sequence). The CDR3 spells CASSLSRGDAEAFF. The CDR3 DNA follows: TGTGCCAGCAGCTTGTCCCGGGGGGACGCTGAAGCTTTCTTT.